These 25 T cell receptor beta chains originate from one sample sequenced in a study of post-analysis software for immune sequencing data. Prepared TCR beta cDNA libraries contained unique molecular identifiers. TCRdb itself ran the PCR reads through MiXCR, one entry per CDR3 protein. The table has roughly 570,000 distinct CDR3 sequences, less than 40% seen once; the top ten hold approximately 5.4%. For these TCRs, the target antigens are not known. The study, taken as a whole, reports: Patients used about five TRBV segments, including TRBV5-6, TRBV5-1 and TRBV20-1, more often than controls.

Sequenced input: blood. These receptors all stem from a girl between 2 and 17 years old with multiple sclerosis.

This clonotype has more than one count but fewer than ten. V usage is TRBV20-1 and J usage is TRBJ1-5; 7 bases match TRBD1. J lost 3 bases, V lost 1 base, and 6 bases had no gene match. Per germline, CDR1 DFQATT and CDR2 SNEGSKA (reference sequence). The CDR3 covers 15 residues. CDR3 sequence (DNA): TGCAGTGCTAGAGCTCCGGGACAGATCAATCAGCCCCAGCATTTT. Translation gives CSARAPGQINQPQHF.

V and J are TRBV15 and TRBJ2-7; D uncertain. CDR1 and CDR2 (germline): LNHNV, YYDKDF (reference sequence). Trimming stripped 0 bases from V and 4 bases from J, with 7 bases between. The CDR3 contains 13 residues. This CDR3 reads CATSREYEYEQYF. Written as DNA, the CDR3 is TGTGCCACCAGCAGAGAGTACGAATACGAGCAGTACTTC.

This chain joins TRBV7-3 and TRBJ2-1; 9 bases map to TRBD2. This CDR3 has 17 residues. V shed 5 bases, J shed 5 bases, and the junction held 13 bases outside the gene matches. Germline V lookup: CDR1 SGHTA, CDR2 FQGTGA. The CDR3 bases are TGTGCCAGCAGCATAAGTCGCGGGGGGGCGATGGACAATGAGCAGTTCTTC. Translating gives CASSISRGGAMDNEQFF.

The rearrangement uses TRBV20-1 and TRBJ1-2; TRBD1 might be the D (6 bases). The CDR3 runs to 14 residues. CDR1 is DFQATT, CDR2 SNEGSKA, per germline (reference sequence). Deletions cut 7 bases from V and 0 bases from J, with 15 bases between. The CDR3 region is CSVDKGQTNYGYTF. The CDR3 nucleotides are TGCAGTGTTGATAAGGGACAAACTAACTATGGCTACACCTTC.

This clonotype was picked up a small number of times. The V gene is TRBV20-1, the J gene TRBJ1-2; 8 bases line up with TRBD1. The CDR3 is 15 amino acids. In germline, CDR1 is DFQATT, CDR2 SNEGSKA (reference sequence). V lost 3 bases, J lost 2 bases, and 8 bases stayed unmatched. Here the CDR3 reads CSARENRGSNYGYTF. For the CDR3, the DNA is TGCAGTGCTAGGGAGAACAGGGGGAGCAACTATGGCTACACCTTC.

V usage is TRBV20-1 and J usage is TRBJ2-1; 11 bases align to TRBD2. Germline CDR1 is DFQATT and CDR2 is SNEGSKA (reference sequence). V lost 1 base, J lost 6 bases, and 14 bases stayed unmatched. CDR3 length: 18 amino acids. The CDR3 coding sequence is TGCAGTGCTAGAGCGGCTAGCGGGGGGCAAAGAGTAATCAATGAGCAGTTCTTC. Translated, it gives CSARAASGGQRVINEQFF.

The chain combines TRBV11-2 with TRBJ2-1, with D maybe TRBD2 (6 bases). CDR3 length: 14 residues. Germline lookup yields CDR1 SGHAT and CDR2 FQNNGV. V gave up 8 bases and J gave up 5 bases, with 16 bases separating them. The chain's CDR3 is CASSPGTANNEQFF. The DNA for the CDR3 is TGTGCCAGCTCTCCCGGGACTGCAAACAATGAGCAGTTCTTC.

This chain joins TRBV3-1 and TRBJ2-2; 7 positions agree with TRBD1. Per germline, CDR1 LGHDT and CDR2 YNNKEL (reference sequence). The CDR3 totals 15 residues. V lost 4 bases, J lost 8 bases, and 10 bases stayed unmatched. The DNA of the CDR3 is TGTGCCAGCAGCCCCCCGTTGCAGGGGGAGGGGGAGCTGTTTTTT. It translates to CASSPPLQGEGELFF.

The V call is TRBV7-9, the J call TRBJ2-1; D may be TRBD1 (6 bases). This CDR3 region has 17 residues. Per the germline V gene, CDR1 is SEHNR and CDR2 is FQNEAQ (reference sequence). With 1 base removed from V and 8 bases from J, the gap between germline ends came to 21 bases. CDR3 DNA: TGTGCCAGCAGCTTAGACGTTGGGGGCCGATTAATCGATGAGCAGTTCTTC. This encodes CASSLDVGGRLIDEQFF.

The gene calls are TRBV28 and TRBJ2-1, with 7 bases that match TRBD1. In germline, CDR1 is MDHEN, CDR2 SYDVKM. This CDR3 region has 13 residues. The V gene end was trimmed by 5 bases and the J gene end by 9 bases; junction bases not matched to a gene: 7. The CDR3 sequence: CASSIQGYGEQFF. In DNA, the CDR3 is TGTGCCAGCAGTATACAGGGGTACGGTGAGCAGTTCTTC.

V gene TRBV20-1 combines with J gene TRBJ1-2; 8 bases agree with TRBD1. The trim removed 3 bases at V and 7 bases at J, leaving 10 bases unmatched. The CDR3 covers 14 residues. The germline V gene encodes CDR1 DFQATT and CDR2 SNEGSKA (reference sequence). DNA of the CDR3: TGCAGTGCTAGGAACCCGACAGGGGTGGGTGGCTACACCTTC. This encodes CSARNPTGVGGYTF.

The chain employs TRBV28 and TRBJ1-2, with D unclear. This CDR3 contains 14 residues. Trimming took 5 bases from V and 4 from J, leaving 14 bases between them. Germline V CDR1 and CDR2: MDHEN, SYDVKM. CDR3 bases: TGTGCCAGCAGTCCACGCACGACTCTCTATGGCTACACCTTC. Translated: CASSPRTTLYGYTF.

This chain links TRBV5-1 with TRBJ2-1; TRBD1 matches at 9 bases. The trim removed 7 bases at V and 5 bases at J, leaving 7 bases unmatched. Germline V CDR1 and CDR2: SGHRS, YFSETQ. The CDR3 sequence is 14 residues long. CDR3: CASYGDREDNEQFF. The CDR3 coding sequence is TGCGCCAGCTACGGGGACAGGGAGGACAATGAGCAGTTCTTC.

This clonotype showed up just a few times. J is TRBJ2-3 and V is TRBV6-6; TRBD1 aligns across 7 bases. This CDR3 is built from 14 residues. Trimming at V came to 7 bases and at J to 0 bases, leaving 4 bases not matched to a gene. Germline V gene lookup returns CDR1 MNHNY and CDR2 SVGAGI (reference sequence). The CDR3 reads CASKTGVSTDTQYF. CDR3 bases: TGTGCCAGCAAAACAGGGGTTAGCACAGATACGCAGTATTTT.

The rearrangement joins TRBV6-5 to TRBJ1-6, with TRBD1 identical over 7 bases. The length of the CDR3 is 14 residues. Germline assignment: CDR1 MNHEY and CDR2 SVGAGI. The V gene end was trimmed by 8 bases and the J gene end by 9 bases; junction bases not matched to a gene: 10. Written as DNA, the CDR3 is TGTGCCAGCCAAATGAACAGGGGTGGTTCACCCCTCCACTTT. This sequence encodes CASQMNRGGSPLHF.

In this sample, this clonotype turned up a few times. The V call is TRBV6-5, the J call TRBJ2-3, with D possibly being TRBD1 or TRBD2 (5 bases each). Trimming left V 5 bases short and J 1 base short, with 16 bases between. The CDR3 is made up of 16 amino acids. Germline V gene data show CDR1 as MNHEY and CDR2 as SVGAGI. The CDR3 region is CASSRGAGIGTDTQYF. DNA of the CDR3: TGTGCCAGCAGTAGAGGGGCGGGTATAGGCACAGATACGCAGTATTTT.

The J gene is TRBJ1-5, the V gene TRBV27; D call uncertain. Germline V gives CDR1 MNHEY, CDR2 SMNVEV (reference sequence). V lost 1 base, J lost 2 bases, and 9 bases lay in between. There are 15 residues in the CDR3. The CDR3 protein is CASSLFSEGNQPQHF. DNA of the CDR3: TGTGCCAGCAGTTTATTCAGTGAGGGCAATCAGCCCCAGCATTTT.

This clonotype came up many times. This chain connects TRBV2 to TRBJ2-1; perhaps TRBD2 as D (5 bases). The germline CDR1 and CDR2 sequences are SNHLY and FYNNEI. V lost 5 bases to trimming and J lost 5 bases, with 10 bases between them. CDR3 length: 13 amino acids. The CDR3 bases are TGTGCCAGCAGTCTGGACTTTAACAATGAGCAGTTCTTC. Its translation: CASSLDFNNEQFF. The whole variable domain, remainder taken from reference TRBV2 and TRBJ2-1, is EPEVTQTPSHQVTQMGQEVILRCVPISNHLYFYWYRQILGQKVEFLVSFYNNEISEKSEIFDDQFSVERPDGSNFTLKIRSTKLEDSAMYFCASSLDFNNEQFFGPGTRLTVL.

This clonotype was picked up a small number of times. The DNA for the CDR3 is TGCAGTGCACGGACTAGCGGGGGGAACATTCAGTACTTC. Residues: CSARTSGGNIQYF. V is TRBV20-1 and J is TRBJ2-4; TRBD2 agrees at 14 bases. Germline trimming cut 6 bases from V and 7 bases from J; bases unmatched to any gene: 2. The length of the CDR3 is 13 residues. Germline values: CDR1 DFQATT, CDR2 SNEGSKA (reference sequence).

This clonotype was recorded a few times. The chain couples TRBV11-3 to TRBJ2-2, with TRBD1 identical over 9 bases. CDR3 length: 15 amino acids. The germline V gene has CDR1 SGHNT and CDR2 YENEEA. The V gene end was trimmed by 5 bases and the J gene end by 6 bases; junction bases not matched to a gene: 7. The CDR3 region has the DNA TGTGCCAGCAGCACGGGACAGGGAGTTTCCGGGGAGCTGTTTTTT. Protein sequence: CASSTGQGVSGELFF.

This clonotype appeared many times. The J gene is TRBJ2-3, the V gene TRBV29-1; TRBD2 might be the D (6 bases). CDR1 and CDR2 from the germline V gene are SQVTM and ANQGSEA. V lost 2 bases and J 3 bases, leaving 9 bases between the germline ends. This CDR3 is 13 amino acids long. CDR3 coding DNA: TGCAGCGTTGAACCTGGGGGGACAGATACGCAGTATTTT. It yields the protein CSVEPGGTDTQYF.

This clonotype occurred a few times. V gene TRBV5-1 combines with J gene TRBJ2-7, with 11 nucleotides matching TRBD2. The DNA end is a closer match to TRBJ2-5, so the J assignment may be wrong. The CDR3 extends over 18 amino acids. Looked up from germline, CDR1 is SGHRS and CDR2 is YFSETQ. CDR3 in DNA: TGCGCCAGCAGCTTGCTAGCGGGGGGCCGGCCAGGGGAAGAGACCCAGTACTTC. It codes for CASSLLAGGRPGEETQYF.

The table lists this clonotype with a few counts. The chain has TRBV6-5 and TRBJ1-2, with D maybe TRBD1 (6 bases). CDR3 size: 14 residues. V lost 4 bases to trimming and J lost 8 bases, with 17 bases between them. Germline lookup yields CDR1 MNHEY and CDR2 SVGAGI. The CDR3: CASSSKPGVKGYTF. The CDR3 DNA reads TGTGCCAGCAGTTCGAAACCAGGGGTGAAGGGCTACACCTTC.

The rearrangement links TRBV20-1 to TRBJ2-5; D not certain. The CDR3 loop spans 10 amino acids. The germline V and J ends were trimmed by 4 bases and 10 bases, with 10 bases remaining between them. The V gene's germline CDR1 is DFQATT and CDR2 SNEGSKA (reference sequence). CDR3 amino acids: CSAKSLDQYF. The CDR3 bases are TGCAGTGCTAAGAGTTTGGACCAGTACTTC.

This clonotype has just a few counts. The chain's CDR3 is CASSLPVTDTQYF. The CDR3 nucleotides are TGTGCCAGCAGTTTGCCCGTCACAGATACGCAGTATTTT. This chain uses TRBV12-3 or TRBV12-4 with TRBJ2-3, with unresolved D. V lost 3 bases, J lost 2 bases, and 6 bases lay in between. There are 13 residues in the CDR3.